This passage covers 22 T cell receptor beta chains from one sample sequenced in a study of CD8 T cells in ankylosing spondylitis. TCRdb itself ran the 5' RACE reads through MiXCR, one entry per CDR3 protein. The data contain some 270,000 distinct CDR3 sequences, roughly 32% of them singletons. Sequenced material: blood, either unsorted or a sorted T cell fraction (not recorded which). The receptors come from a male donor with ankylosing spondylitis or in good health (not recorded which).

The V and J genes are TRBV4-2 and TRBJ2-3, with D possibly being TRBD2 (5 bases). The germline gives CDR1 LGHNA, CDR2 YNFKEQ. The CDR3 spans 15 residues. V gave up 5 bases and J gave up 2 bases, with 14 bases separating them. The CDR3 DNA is TGTGCCAGCAGCTCTCGGACTGCCGACACAGATACGCAGTATTTT. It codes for CASSSRTADTDTQYF.

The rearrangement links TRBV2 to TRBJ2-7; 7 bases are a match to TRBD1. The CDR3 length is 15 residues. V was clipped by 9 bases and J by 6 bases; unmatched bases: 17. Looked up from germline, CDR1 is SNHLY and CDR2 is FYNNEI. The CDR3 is CASHPGGNSPPEQYF. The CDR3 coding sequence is TGTGCCAGTCACCCAGGGGGAAACTCCCCCCCCGAGCAGTACTTC. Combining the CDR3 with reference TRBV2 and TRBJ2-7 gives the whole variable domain EPEVTQTPSHQVTQMGQEVILRCVPISNHLYFYWYRQILGQKVEFLVSFYNNEISEKSEIFDDQFSVERPDGSNFTLKIRSTKLEDSAMYFCASHPGGNSPPEQYFGPGTRLTVT.

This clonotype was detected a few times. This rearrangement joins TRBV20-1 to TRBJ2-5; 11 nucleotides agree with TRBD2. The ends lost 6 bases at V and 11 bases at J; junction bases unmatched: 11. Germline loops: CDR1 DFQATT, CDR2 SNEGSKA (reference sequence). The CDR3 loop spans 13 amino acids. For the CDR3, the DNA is TGCAGTGCCTCGGGACTAGCGGTTGGATTTCAGTACTTC. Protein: CSASGLAVGFQYF.

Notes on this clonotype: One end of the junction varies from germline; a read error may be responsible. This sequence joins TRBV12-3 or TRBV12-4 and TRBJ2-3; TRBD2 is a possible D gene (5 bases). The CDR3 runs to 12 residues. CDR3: CASSTRGDTQYF. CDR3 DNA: TGTGCTAGCAGTACACGGGGAGATACGCAGTATTTT.

CDR3 bases: TGCAGCGTCGACAGGGTAGAGTACCAAGAGACCCAGTACTTC. Amino acid sequence: CSVDRVEYQETQYF. V usage is TRBV29-1 and J usage is TRBJ2-5; TRBD1 agrees at 7 bases. Germline CDR1 reads SQVTM; CDR2 reads ANQGSEA. The CDR3 extends over 14 amino acids. The J segment lost 0 bases and the V segment lost 6 bases, leaving 7 bases of the junction unmatched.

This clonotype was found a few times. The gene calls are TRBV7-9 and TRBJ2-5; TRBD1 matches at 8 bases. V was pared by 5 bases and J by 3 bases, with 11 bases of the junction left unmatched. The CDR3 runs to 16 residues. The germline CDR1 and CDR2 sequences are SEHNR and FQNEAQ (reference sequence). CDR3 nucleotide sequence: TGTGCCAGCAGCCACCCAACCAAGACAGGGGAAGAGACCCAGTACTTC. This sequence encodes CASSHPTKTGEETQYF.

CDR3 residues: CASSYFSGSGETQYF. The CDR3 DNA reads as TGTGCCAGCAGTTACTTCAGCGGGAGCGGCGAGACCCAGTACTTC. The chain has TRBV6-5 and TRBJ2-5; 8 nucleotides match TRBD2. Germline V gene sequence: CDR1 MNHEY, CDR2 SVGAGI. V gave up 1 base and J gave up 5 bases; unmatched junction bases: 6. The CDR3 runs 15 residues.

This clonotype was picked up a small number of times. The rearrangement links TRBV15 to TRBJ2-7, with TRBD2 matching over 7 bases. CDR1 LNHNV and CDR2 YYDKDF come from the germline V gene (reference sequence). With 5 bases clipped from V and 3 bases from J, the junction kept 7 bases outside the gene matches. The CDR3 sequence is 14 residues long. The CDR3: CATSLGTGGYEQYF. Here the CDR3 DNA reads TGTGCCACCAGCCTAGGGACGGGGGGCTACGAGCAGTACTTC. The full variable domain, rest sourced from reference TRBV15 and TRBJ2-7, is DAMVIQNPRYQVTQFGKPVTLSCSQTLNHNVMYWYQQKSSQAPKLLFHYYDKDFNNEADTPDNFQSRRPNTSFCFLDIRSPGLGDTAMYLCATSLGTGGYEQYFGPGTRLTVT.

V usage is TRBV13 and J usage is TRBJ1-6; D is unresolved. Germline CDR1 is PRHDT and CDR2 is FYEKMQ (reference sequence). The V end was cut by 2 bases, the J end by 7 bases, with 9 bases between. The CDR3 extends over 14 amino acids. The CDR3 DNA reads TGTGCCAGCAGCTTAAGGCAGAAGAATTCACCCCTCCACTTT. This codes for CASSLRQKNSPLHF.

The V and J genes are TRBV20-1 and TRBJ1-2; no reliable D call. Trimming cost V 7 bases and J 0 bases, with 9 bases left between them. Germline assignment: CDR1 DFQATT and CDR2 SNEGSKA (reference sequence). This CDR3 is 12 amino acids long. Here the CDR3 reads CSGQDTNYGYTF. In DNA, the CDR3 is TGCAGTGGTCAGGATACTAACTATGGCTACACCTTC.

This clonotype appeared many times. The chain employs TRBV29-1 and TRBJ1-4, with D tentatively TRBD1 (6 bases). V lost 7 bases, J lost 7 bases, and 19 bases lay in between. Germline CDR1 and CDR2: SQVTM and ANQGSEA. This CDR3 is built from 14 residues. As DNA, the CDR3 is TGCAGCGCCCAATCTTGGGGGCGGGGTGAAAAACTGTTTTTT. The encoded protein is CSAQSWGRGEKLFF.

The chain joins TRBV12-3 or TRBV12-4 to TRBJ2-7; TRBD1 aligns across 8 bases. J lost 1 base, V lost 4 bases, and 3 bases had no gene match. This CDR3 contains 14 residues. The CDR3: CASSWTGLSYEQYF. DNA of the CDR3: TGTGCCAGCAGTTGGACAGGGCTTTCCTACGAGCAGTACTTC.

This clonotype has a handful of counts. CDR3 coding DNA: TGTGCCAGCAGTATACAGGGAAGGCGGCAGTATTTT. Amino acids: CASSIQGRRQYF. V gene TRBV12-3 or TRBV12-4 combines with J gene TRBJ2-3, with D possibly being TRBD1 (6 bases). The CDR3 totals 12 residues. V lost 5 bases and J lost 11, with 14 bases in between.

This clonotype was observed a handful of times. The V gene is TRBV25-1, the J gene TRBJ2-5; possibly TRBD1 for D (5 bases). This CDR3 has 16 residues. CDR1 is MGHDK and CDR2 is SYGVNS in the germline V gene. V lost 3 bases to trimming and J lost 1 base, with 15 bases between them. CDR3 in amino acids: CASSDVLTALQETQYF. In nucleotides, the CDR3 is TGTGCCAGCAGTGACGTTCTGACAGCCCTCCAAGAGACCCAGTACTTC.

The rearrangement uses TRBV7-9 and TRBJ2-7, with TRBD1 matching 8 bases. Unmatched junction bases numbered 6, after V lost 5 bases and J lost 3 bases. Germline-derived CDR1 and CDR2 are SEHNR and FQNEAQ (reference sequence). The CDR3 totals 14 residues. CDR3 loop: CASSPPTGVYEQYF. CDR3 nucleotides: TGTGCCAGCAGCCCCCCGACAGGGGTCTACGAGCAGTACTTC. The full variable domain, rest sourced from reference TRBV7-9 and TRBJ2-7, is DTGVSQNPRHKITKRGQNVTFRCDPISEHNRLYWYRQTLGQGPEFLTYFQNEAQLEKSRLLSDRFSAERPKGSFSTLEIQRTEQGDSAMYLCASSPPTGVYEQYFGPGTRLTVT.

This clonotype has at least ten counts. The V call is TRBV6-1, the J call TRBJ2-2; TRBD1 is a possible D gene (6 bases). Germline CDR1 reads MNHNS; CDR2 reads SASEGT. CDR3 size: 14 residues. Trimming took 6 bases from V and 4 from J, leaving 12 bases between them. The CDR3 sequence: CASRPTGITGELFF. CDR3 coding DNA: TGTGCCAGCAGGCCTACAGGGATCACCGGGGAGCTGTTTTTT.

The CDR3 reads CSVDEYPRGYEQYF. DNA of the CDR3: TGCAGCGTTGATGAATATCCCCGGGGCTACGAGCAGTACTTC. J is TRBJ2-7 and V is TRBV29-1, with a possible D match to TRBD2 (5 bases). The CDR3 is 14 residues long. Trimming shortened V by 3 bases and J by 3 bases, and 15 bases separated the two germline ends. Germline V gives CDR1 SQVTM, CDR2 ANQGSEA.

The CDR3 loop is CSAKPFRGKETQYF. The CDR3 bases are TGCAGTGCCAAACCCTTTCGGGGGAAAGAGACCCAGTACTTC. The rearrangement joins TRBV20-1 to TRBJ2-5; D is possibly TRBD2 (6 bases). The CDR3 loop spans 14 amino acids. Germline V gene lookup returns CDR1 DFQATT and CDR2 SNEGSKA (reference sequence). Deletions cut 6 bases from V and 3 bases from J, with 17 bases between.

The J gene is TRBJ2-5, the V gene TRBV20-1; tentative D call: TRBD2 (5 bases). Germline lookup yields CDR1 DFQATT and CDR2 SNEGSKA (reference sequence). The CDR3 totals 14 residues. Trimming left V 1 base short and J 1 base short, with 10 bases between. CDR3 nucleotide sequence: TGCAGTGCTAGAGTGATGAGGGTCCAAGAGACCCAGTACTTC. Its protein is CSARVMRVQETQYF.

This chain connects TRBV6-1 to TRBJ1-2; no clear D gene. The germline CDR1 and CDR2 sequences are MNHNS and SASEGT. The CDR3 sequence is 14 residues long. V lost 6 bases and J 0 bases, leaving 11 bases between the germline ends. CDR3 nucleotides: TGTGCCAGCAGCCTATCTACACCTAACTATGGCTACACCTTC. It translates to CASSLSTPNYGYTF.

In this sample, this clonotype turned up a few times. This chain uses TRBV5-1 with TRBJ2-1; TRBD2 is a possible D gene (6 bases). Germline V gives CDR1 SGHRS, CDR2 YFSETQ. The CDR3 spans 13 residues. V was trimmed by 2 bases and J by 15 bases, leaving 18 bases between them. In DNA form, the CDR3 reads TGCGCCAGCAGCTTAGGCGGGGAAGGTACCGGGTTCTTC. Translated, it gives CASSLGGEGTGFF.

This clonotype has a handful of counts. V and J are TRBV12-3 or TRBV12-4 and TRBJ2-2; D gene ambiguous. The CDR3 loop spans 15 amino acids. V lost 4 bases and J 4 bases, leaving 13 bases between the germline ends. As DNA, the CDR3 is TGTGCCAGCAGTTATAGCTGGTCGGGCACCGGGGAGCTGTTTTTT. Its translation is CASSYSWSGTGELFF.